The 14 T cell receptor beta chains in this list originate from one sample, sequenced in a study of cytomegalovirus exposure and HLA in healthy donors. The PCR ran on 60 Vbeta and 13 Jbeta primers. The table came from immunoSEQ multiplex PCR; TCRdb's copy has only in-frame clones and leaves some out. The sample contains about 98,000 clones, less than 85% of which appear only once. Sequenced material: PBMCs. The source of these receptors is a male donor in good health and CMV-seronegative.

This clone was observed once. The V call is TRBV27, the J call TRBJ1-1, with TRBD1 identical over 10 bases. With V trimmed by 4 bases and J by 6 bases, 14 bases remained unmatched. CDR1 is MNHEY and CDR2 is SMNVEV in the germline V gene (reference sequence). The CDR3 loop spans 17 amino acids. CDR3 loop: CASSSRTGGMGYSEAFF. The CDR3 DNA is TGTGCCAGCAGTTCCCGGACAGGGGGAATGGGGTACTCTGAAGCTTTCTTT.

The chain carries TRBV19 and TRBJ2-3, with 7 nucleotides matching TRBD1. In germline, CDR1 is LNHDA, CDR2 SQIVND (reference sequence). Germline trimming cut 2 bases from V and 2 bases from J; bases unmatched to any gene: 7. The CDR3 runs to 16 residues. The CDR3 sequence: CASSILGDRLTDTQYF. The CDR3 nucleotides are TGTGCCAGTAGTATATTAGGGGACAGACTCACAGATACGCAGTATTTT.

This rearrangement joins TRBV2 to TRBJ1-5; TRBD1 is a possible D gene (5 bases). The germline V gene has CDR1 SNHLY and CDR2 FYNNEI. The CDR3 is 15 residues long. V lost 4 bases and J 1 base, leaving 11 bases between the germline ends. The CDR3 is CASSGGEGSNQPQHF. The CDR3 DNA follows: TGTGCCAGCAGTGGAGGGGAGGGCAGCAATCAGCCCCAGCATTTT.

This clone was observed a single time. The chain employs TRBV5-1 and TRBJ2-7; a possible D gene is TRBD2 (6 bases). Trimming took off 4 bases at V and 0 bases at J, with 14 bases between the two ends. The length of the CDR3 is 15 residues. CDR1 and CDR2 (germline): SGHRS, YFSETQ. CDR3 loop: CASSPGLKSSYEQYF. The CDR3 DNA sequence: TGCGCCAGCAGCCCGGGACTGAAAAGCTCCTACGAGCAGTACTTC.

The rearrangement joins TRBV15 to TRBJ1-2; 8 bases agree with TRBD1. Germline lookup yields CDR1 LNHNV and CDR2 YYDKDF (reference sequence). This CDR3 comprises 13 residues. V trimming: 3 bases; J trimming: 8 bases; junction bases outside the gene matches: 5. The CDR3: CATSRSDRGGYTF. The CDR3 nucleotides are TGTGCCACCAGCAGGTCCGACAGGGGCGGCTACACCTTC.

This clone was detected only a few times. This chain's CDR3 is CASSLDTGYQGYEQYF. CDR3 sequence (DNA): TGTGCCAGCAGCTTAGACACAGGGTATCAGGGATACGAGCAGTACTTC. This sequence joins TRBV11-1 and TRBJ2-7, with D perhaps matching TRBD1 (6 bases). CDR1 is SGHAT and CDR2 is FQDESV in the germline V gene (reference sequence). The V end lost 1 base, the J end lost 4 bases, and 17 bases lay between the germline ends. The CDR3 totals 16 residues.

This chain connects TRBV7-2 to TRBJ2-1; 11 bases agree with TRBD2. CDR1 and CDR2 (germline): SGHTA, FQGNSA. V shed 5 bases and J 10 bases; nucleotides not matched to a gene: 13. This CDR3 region has 16 residues. CDR3 region: CASSPPLAGGLKEQFF. The DNA for the CDR3 is TGTGCCAGCAGCCCTCCTCTAGCGGGAGGCTTAAAAGAGCAGTTCTTC.

The chain uses TRBV7-2 and TRBJ2-5, with 14 bases that match TRBD2. The J call may be in error: the DNA end matches TRBJ2-7 better. There are 18 residues in the CDR3. The germline V gene encodes CDR1 SGHTA and CDR2 FQGNSA. DNA of the CDR3: TGTGCCAGCAGCTTAGGCCGAAGACTAGCGGGAGGGTCCTACGAGCAGTACTTC. Translated, it gives CASSLGRRLAGGSYEQYF.

This sequence joins TRBV5-1 and TRBJ2-2, with D perhaps TRBD2 (6 bases). Deletions cut 0 bases from V and 4 bases from J, with 13 bases between. This CDR3 is built from 16 residues. Germline values: CDR1 SGHRS, CDR2 YFSETQ. The CDR3 here is CASSLDGGASTGELFF. Here the CDR3 DNA reads TGCGCCAGCAGCTTGGATGGAGGGGCCAGCACCGGGGAGCTGTTTTTT.

This clone has only one observation. The J gene is TRBJ1-1, the V gene TRBV27, with 7 bases lining up with TRBD1. The CDR3 sequence is 14 residues long. CDR1 and CDR2 from the germline V gene are MNHEY and SMNVEV (reference sequence). V trimming: 2 bases; J trimming: 1 base; junction bases outside the gene matches: 1. As DNA, the CDR3 is TGTGCCAGCAGTTTAGGGACAGCGAACACTGAAGCTTTCTTT. It specifies CASSLGTANTEAFF.

Regarding this clone: Since a much larger clone is just one base distant, this may be a read error. Different DNA sequences within this sample yield the same CDR3. This chain joins TRBV2 and TRBJ1-1, with D possibly matching TRBD1 (6 bases). Trimming removed 6 bases at V and 0 bases at J, with 8 bases between. Per the germline V gene, CDR1 is SNHLY and CDR2 is FYNNEI. There are 13 residues in the CDR3. The CDR3 loop is CASSGQMNTEAFF. The DNA of the CDR3 is TGTGCCAGCAGCGGACAGATGAACACTGAAGCTTTCTTT.

V is TRBV5-4 and J is TRBJ2-5; tentative D call: TRBD1 (6 bases). The V gene lost 5 bases and the J gene lost 4 bases, with 15 bases spanning the gap. CDR3 length: 14 amino acids. Per germline, CDR1 SGHNT and CDR2 YYREEE (reference sequence). CDR3: CASSYGGSTETQYF. The CDR3 nucleotides are TGTGCCAGCAGTTATGGGGGCTCCACAGAGACCCAGTACTTC.

The rearrangement joins TRBV29-1 to TRBJ2-7; 7 bases agree with TRBD1. CDR3 length equals 14 residues. V lost 6 bases to trimming and J lost 5 bases; unmatched junction nucleotides: 13. CDR1 is SQVTM and CDR2 is ANQGSEA in the germline V gene. DNA for the CDR3: TGCAGCGTCGCCTTAACAGGGGCACTCCACGAGCAGTACTTC. Its protein product is CSVALTGALHEQYF.

This rearrangement joins TRBV7-9 to TRBJ2-2; TRBD2 agrees at 10 bases. With 2 bases clipped from V and 2 bases from J, the junction kept 5 bases outside the gene matches. From germline, CDR1 is SEHNR and CDR2 FQNEAQ (reference sequence). This CDR3 region has 17 residues. CDR3 in amino acids: CASSLILAGRNTGELFF. The CDR3 bases are TGTGCCAGCAGCTTAATACTAGCGGGACGTAACACCGGGGAGCTGTTTTTT.